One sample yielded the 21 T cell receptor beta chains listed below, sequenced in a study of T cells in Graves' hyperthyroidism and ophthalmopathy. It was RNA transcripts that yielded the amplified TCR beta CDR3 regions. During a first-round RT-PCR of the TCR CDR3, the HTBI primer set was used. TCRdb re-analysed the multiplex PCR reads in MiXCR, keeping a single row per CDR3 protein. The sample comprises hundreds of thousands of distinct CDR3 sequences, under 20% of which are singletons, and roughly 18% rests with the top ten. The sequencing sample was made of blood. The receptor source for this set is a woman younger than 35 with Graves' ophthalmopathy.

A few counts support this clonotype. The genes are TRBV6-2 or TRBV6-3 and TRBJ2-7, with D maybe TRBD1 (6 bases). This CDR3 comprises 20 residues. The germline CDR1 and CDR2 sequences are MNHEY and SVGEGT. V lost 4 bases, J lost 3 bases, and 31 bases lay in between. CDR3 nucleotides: TGTGCCAGCAGTTCCCCCTACAGGGTTCTGGGCGGTTCAAGCCACTACGAGCAGTACTTC. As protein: CASSSPYRVLGGSSHYEQYF.

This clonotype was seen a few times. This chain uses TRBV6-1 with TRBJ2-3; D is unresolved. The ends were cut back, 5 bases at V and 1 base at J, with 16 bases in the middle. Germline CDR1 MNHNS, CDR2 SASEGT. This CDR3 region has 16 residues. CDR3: CASSPREFIGTDTQYF. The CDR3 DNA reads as TGTGCCAGCAGTCCTCGAGAGTTCATAGGCACAGATACGCAGTATTTT.

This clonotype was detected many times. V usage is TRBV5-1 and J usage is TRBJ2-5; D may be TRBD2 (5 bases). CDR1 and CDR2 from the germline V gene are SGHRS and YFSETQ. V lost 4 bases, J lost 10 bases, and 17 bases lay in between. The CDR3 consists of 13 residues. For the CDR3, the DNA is TGCGCCAGCAGCCTGGAGGCAGTCCGAGGCCAGTACTTC. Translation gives CASSLEAVRGQYF.

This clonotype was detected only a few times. DNA of the CDR3: TGTGCCAGCAGCTTACCCCGGACTGCGAACTCCTACGAGCAGTACTTC. It translates to CASSLPRTANSYEQYF. The chain links TRBV7-8 to TRBJ2-7; D might be TRBD2 (5 bases). The ends were cut back, 2 bases at V and 0 bases at J, with 14 bases in the middle. The length of the CDR3 is 16 residues. Germline-derived CDR1 and CDR2 are SGHVS and FQNEAQ.

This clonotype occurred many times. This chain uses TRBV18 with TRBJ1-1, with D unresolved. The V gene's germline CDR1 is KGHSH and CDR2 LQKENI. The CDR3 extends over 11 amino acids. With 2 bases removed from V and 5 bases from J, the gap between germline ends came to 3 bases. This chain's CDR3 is CASSPDTEAFF. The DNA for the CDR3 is TGTGCCAGCTCACCAGATACTGAAGCTTTCTTT.

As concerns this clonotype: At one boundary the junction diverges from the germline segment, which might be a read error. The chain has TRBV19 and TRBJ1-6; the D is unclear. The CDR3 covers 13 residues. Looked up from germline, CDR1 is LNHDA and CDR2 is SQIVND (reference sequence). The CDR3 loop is CASRTTANSPLYF. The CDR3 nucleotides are TGTGCCAGTAGGACTACAGCAAATTCACCCCTCTACTTT.

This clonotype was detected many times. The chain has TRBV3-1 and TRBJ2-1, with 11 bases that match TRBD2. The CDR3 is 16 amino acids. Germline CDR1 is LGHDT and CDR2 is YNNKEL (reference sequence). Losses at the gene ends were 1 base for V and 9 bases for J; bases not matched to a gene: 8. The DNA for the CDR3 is TGTGCCAGCAGCCAAGTCCAGCGCCTAGCGGGGGGTGAGCAGTTCTTC. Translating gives CASSQVQRLAGGEQFF.

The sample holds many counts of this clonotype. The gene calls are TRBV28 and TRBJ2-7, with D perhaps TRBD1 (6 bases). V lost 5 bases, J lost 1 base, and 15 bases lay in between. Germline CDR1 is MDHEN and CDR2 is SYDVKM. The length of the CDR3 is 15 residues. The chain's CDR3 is CASSQTGFVSYEQYF. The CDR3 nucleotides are TGTGCCAGCAGTCAAACAGGGTTCGTGTCCTACGAGCAGTACTTC.

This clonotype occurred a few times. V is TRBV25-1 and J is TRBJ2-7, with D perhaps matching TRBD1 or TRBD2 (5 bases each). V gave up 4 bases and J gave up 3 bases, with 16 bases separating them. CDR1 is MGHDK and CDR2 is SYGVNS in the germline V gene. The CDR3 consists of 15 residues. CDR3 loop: CASSAGQVRGYEQYF. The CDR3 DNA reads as TGTGCCAGCAGTGCAGGGCAGGTTCGGGGCTACGAGCAGTACTTC.

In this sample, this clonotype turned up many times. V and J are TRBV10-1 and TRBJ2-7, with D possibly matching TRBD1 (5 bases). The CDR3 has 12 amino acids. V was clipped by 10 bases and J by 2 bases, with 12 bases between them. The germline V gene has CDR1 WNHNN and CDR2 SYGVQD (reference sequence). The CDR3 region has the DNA TGCGCCAACTGGCAGGGCGCCTACGAGCAGTACTTC. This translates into CANWQGAYEQYF.

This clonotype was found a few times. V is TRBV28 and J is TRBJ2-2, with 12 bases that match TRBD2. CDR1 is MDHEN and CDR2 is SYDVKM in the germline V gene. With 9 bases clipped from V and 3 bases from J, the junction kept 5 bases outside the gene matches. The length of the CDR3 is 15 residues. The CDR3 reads CASYSSGRDTGELFF. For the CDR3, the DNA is TGTGCCAGTTATTCTAGCGGGAGGGACACCGGGGAGCTGTTTTTT.

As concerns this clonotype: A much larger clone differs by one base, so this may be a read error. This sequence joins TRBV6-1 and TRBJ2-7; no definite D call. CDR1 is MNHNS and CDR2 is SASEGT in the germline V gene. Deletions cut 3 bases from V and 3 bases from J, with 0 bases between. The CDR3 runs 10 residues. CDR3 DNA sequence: TGTGCCAGCAGTGACTACGAGCAGTACTTC. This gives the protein CASSDYEQYF.

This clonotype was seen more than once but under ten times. CDR3 amino acids: CASSMGRETLYEQYF. The DNA of the CDR3 is TGTGCCAGTAGTATGGGGCGGGAAACCCTCTACGAGCAGTACTTC. V and J are TRBV19 and TRBJ2-7; possible D gene TRBD2, 6 bases. Germline V lookup: CDR1 LNHDA, CDR2 SQIVND (reference sequence). The ends were cut back, 3 bases at V and 3 bases at J, with 15 bases in the middle. The CDR3 consists of 15 residues.

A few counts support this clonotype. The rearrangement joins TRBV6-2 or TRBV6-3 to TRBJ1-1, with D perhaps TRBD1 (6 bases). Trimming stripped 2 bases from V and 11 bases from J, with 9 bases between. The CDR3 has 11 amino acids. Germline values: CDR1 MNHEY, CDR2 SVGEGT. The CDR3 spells CASSYGGLAFF. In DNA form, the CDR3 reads TGTGCCAGCAGTTACGGGGGCCTGGCTTTCTTT.

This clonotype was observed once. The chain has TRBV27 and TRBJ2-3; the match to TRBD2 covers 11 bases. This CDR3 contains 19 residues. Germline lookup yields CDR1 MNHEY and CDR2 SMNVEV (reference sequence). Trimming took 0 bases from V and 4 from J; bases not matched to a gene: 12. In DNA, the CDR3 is TGTGCCAGCAGTTTATCGAGGCGGGAAACTAGCGGGGGAGCAGATACGCAGTATTTT. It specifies CASSLSRRETSGGADTQYF.

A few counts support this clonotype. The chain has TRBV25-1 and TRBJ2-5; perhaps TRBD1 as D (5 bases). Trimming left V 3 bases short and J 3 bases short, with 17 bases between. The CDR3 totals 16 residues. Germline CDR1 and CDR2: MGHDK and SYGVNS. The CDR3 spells CASSEGQGFAKETQYF. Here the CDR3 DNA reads TGTGCCAGCAGTGAGGGGCAGGGATTCGCGAAAGAGACCCAGTACTTC.

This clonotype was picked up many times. The CDR3 bases are TGTGCCAGCAGCTTACAAGGACTAAACACAGATACGCAGTATTTT. Translated: CASSLQGLNTDTQYF. The chain has TRBV7-8 and TRBJ2-3; TRBD2 is a possible D gene (6 bases). With 2 bases removed from V and 2 bases from J, the gap between germline ends came to 11 bases. The CDR3 has 15 residues. From germline, CDR1 is SGHVS and CDR2 FQNEAQ.

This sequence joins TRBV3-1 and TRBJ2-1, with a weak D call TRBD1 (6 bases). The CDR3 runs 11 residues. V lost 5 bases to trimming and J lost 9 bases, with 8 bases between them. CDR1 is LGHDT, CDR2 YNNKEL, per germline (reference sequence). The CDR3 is CASSKGVEQFF. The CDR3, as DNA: TGTGCCAGCAGCAAGGGGGTTGAGCAGTTCTTC.

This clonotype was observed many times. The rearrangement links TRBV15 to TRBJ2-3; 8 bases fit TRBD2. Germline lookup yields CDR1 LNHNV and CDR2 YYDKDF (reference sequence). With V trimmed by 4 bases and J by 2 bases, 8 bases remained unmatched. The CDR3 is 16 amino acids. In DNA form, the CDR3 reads TGTGCCACCAGCATCGGGGGGGGGACTGCCACAGATACGCAGTATTTT. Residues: CATSIGGGTATDTQYF.

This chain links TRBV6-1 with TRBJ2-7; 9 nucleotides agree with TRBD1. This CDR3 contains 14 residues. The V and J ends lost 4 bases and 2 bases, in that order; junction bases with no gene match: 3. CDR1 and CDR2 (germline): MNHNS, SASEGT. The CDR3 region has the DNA TGTGCCAGCAGTGGGCGGACAGGGGCCTACGAGCAGTACTTC. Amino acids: CASSGRTGAYEQYF.

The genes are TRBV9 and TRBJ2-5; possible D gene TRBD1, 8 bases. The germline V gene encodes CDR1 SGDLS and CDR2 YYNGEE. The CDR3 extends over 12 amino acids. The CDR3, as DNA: TGTGTCAGTGGACAGGGAGGGGAGACCCAGTACTTC. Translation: CVSGQGGETQYF.